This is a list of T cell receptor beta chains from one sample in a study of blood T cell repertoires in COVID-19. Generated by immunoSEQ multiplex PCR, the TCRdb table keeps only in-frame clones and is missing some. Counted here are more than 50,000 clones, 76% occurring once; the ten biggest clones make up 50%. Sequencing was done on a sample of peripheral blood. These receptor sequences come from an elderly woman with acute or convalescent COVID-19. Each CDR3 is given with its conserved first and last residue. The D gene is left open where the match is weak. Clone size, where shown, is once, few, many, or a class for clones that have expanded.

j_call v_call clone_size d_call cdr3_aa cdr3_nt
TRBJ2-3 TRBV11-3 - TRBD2 CASIIPGLAFTDTQYF TGTGCCAGCATCATACCGGGACTAGCGTTCACAGATACGCAGTATTTT
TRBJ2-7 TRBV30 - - CAWSAGIFEQYF TGTGCCTGGAGTGCAGGGATCTTCGAGCAGTACTTC
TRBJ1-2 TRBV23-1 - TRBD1 CASSQLLQGAPYGYTF TGCGCCAGCAGTCAACTTTTACAGGGGGCACCCTATGGCTACACCTTC
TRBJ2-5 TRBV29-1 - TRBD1 CSVVPTRYRGSETQYF TGCAGCGTTGTACCCACCAGATACAGGGGGTCAGAGACCCAGTACTTC
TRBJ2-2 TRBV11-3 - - CASRSTGELFF TGTGCCAGCAGGTCGACCGGGGAGCTGTTTTTT
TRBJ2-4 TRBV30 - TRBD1 CAWSSKFVGQGAKNIQYF TGTGCCTGGAGTTCCAAGTTTGTTGGACAGGGGGCGAAAAACATTCAGTACTTC
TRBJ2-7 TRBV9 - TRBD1 CASSVDPDRGREQYF TGTGCCAGCAGCGTAGACCCGGACAGGGGGCGGGAGCAGTACTTC
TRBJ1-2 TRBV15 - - CATSRGRYGYTF TGTGCCACCAGCAGGGGCCGCTATGGCTACACCTTC
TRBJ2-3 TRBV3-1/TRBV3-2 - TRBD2 CASSQGLAGRGTDTQYF TGTGCCAGCAGCCAAGGTCTAGCGGGACGGGGCACAGATACGCAGTATTTT
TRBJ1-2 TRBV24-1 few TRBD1 CATSDTGQGYELSYGYTF TGTGCCACCAGTGATACCGGACAGGGCTATGAATTGAGCTATGGCTACACCTTC
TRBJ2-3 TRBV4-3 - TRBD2 CASSQDPSAGGPDTQYF TGCGCCAGCAGCCAAGATCCGAGTGCGGGAGGGCCAGATACGCAGTATTTT
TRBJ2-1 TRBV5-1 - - CASSWRGRIEQFF TGCGCCAGCAGCTGGAGGGGGCGGATTGAGCAGTTCTTC
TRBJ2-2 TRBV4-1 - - CASSQNRDLANTGELFF TGCGCCAGCAGCCAAAATAGGGACTTAGCGAACACCGGGGAGCTGTTTTTT
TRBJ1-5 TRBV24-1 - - CATSDVTGSDQPQHF TGTGCCACCAGTGATGTAACAGGGTCAGATCAGCCCCAGCATTTT
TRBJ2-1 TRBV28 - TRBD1 CASRGYRGPKVDEQFF TGTGCCAGCAGGGGATACAGGGGGCCAAAGGTCGATGAGCAGTTCTTC
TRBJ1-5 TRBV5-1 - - CASSLQGGNQPQHF TGCGCCAGCAGCCTACAGGGAGGCAATCAGCCCCAGCATTTT
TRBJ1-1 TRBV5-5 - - CASSLLVSGDTEAFF TGTGCCAGCAGCTTGTTGGTTTCCGGGGACACTGAAGCTTTCTTT
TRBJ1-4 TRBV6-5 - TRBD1 CATLWTGRVEKLFF TGTGCCACCCTCTGGACAGGGAGGGTTGAAAAACTGTTTTTT
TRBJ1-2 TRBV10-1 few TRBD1 CASSPDRGLANYGYTF TGCGCCAGCAGTCCGGACAGGGGGCTCGCTAACTATGGCTACACCTTC
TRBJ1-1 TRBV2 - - CASSEVRGGRTEAFF TGTGCCAGCAGTGAAGTAAGGGGGGGGAGAACTGAAGCTTTCTTT
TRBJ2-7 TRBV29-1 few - CSVDGDNTYEQYF TGCAGCGTTGATGGGGACAACACCTACGAGCAGTACTTC
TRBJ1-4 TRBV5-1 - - CASARLRGNEKLFF TGCGCCAGCGCCCGGTTGAGGGGGAATGAAAAACTGTTTTTT
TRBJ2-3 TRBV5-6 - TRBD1 CASSIPGDRGLGTQYF TGTGCCAGCAGCATACCGGGGGACAGGGGGCTGGGCACGCAGTATTTT
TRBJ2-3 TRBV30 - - CAWTPAGGVRDTQYF TGTGCCTGGACCCCAGCGGGTGGAGTTCGAGATACGCAGTATTTT
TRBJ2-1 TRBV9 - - CASSVDRVSSYNEQFF TGTGCCAGCAGCGTAGACCGCGTTAGCTCCTACAATGAGCAGTTCTTC
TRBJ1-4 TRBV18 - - CASSPPSNEKLFF TGTGCCAGCTCACCACCTAGTAATGAAAAACTGTTTTTT
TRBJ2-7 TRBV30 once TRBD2 CAWRLAGGRGQYF TGTGCCTGGAGACTAGCGGGAGGGCGGGGGCAGTACTTC
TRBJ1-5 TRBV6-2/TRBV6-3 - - CASSYSGGGGQPQHF TGTGCCAGCAGTTACTCTGGGGGGGGCGGTCAGCCCCAGCATTTT
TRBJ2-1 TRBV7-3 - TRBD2 CASSQTSGNWNEQFF TGTGCCAGCAGCCAGACTAGCGGGAACTGGAATGAGCAGTTCTTC
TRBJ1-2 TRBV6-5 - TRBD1 CASSRDGTGSYGYTF TGTGCCAGCAGCCGAGACGGGACAGGGAGCTATGGCTACACCTTC
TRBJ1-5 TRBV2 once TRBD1 CASRPGTGRRYVNQPQHF TGTGCCAGCAGGCCCGGGACAGGGAGGCGATATGTCAATCAGCCCCAGCATTTT
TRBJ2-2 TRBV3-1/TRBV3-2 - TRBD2 CASSQVPGPGGPGTGELFF TGTGCCAGCAGCCAAGTCCCAGGTCCGGGAGGGCCGGGTACCGGGGAGCTGTTTTTT
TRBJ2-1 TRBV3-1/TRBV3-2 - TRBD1 CASGTGGKVQFF TGTGCCAGCGGGACAGGGGGTAAGGTGCAGTTCTTC
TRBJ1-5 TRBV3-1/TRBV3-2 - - CASSHQGNQPQHF TGTGCCAGCAGCCATCAGGGGAACCAGCCCCAGCATTTT
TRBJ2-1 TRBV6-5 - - CASSYSLLLLYNEQFF TGTGCCAGCAGTTACTCTCTTCTTCTCTTATACAATGAGCAGTTCTTC
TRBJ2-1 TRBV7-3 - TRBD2 CASQSGTSGSEQFF TGTGCCAGCCAGTCCGGGACTAGCGGGAGTGAGCAGTTCTTC
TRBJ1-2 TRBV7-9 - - CAQLEVANYGYTF TGTGCCCAATTAGAGGTAGCTAACTATGGCTACACCTTC
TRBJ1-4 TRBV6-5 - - CASSYSSGGKLFF TGTGCCAGCAGTTACTCTTCGGGGGGAAAACTGTTTTTT
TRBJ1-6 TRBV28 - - CASSLFVGLASPLHF TGTGCCAGCAGTTTATTTGTCGGGCTAGCTTCACCCCTCCACTTT
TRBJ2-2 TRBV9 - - CASSKNDRGAGELFF TGTGCCAGCAGCAAGAACGATAGAGGTGCCGGGGAGCTGTTTTTT
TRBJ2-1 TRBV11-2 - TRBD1 CASSLPPKTGSDNEQFF TGTGCCAGCAGCTTACCTCCAAAGACAGGGTCCGACAATGAGCAGTTCTTC
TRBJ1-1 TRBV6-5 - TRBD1 CASKWTGEKDEAFF TGTGCCAGCAAATGGACAGGGGAAAAGGATGAAGCTTTCTTT
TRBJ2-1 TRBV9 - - CASSKRQDAYNEQFF TGTGCCAGCAGCAAAAGACAGGACGCCTACAATGAGCAGTTCTTC
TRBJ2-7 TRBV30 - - CAWRTDFNSYEQYF TGTGCCTGGAGGACGGACTTTAACTCCTACGAGCAGTACTTC
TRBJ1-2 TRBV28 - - CASSGPQDSAYGYTF TGTGCCAGCAGTGGCCCCCAGGACAGCGCCTATGGCTACACCTTC
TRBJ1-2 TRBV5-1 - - CASSAQPIQGNYGYTF TGCGCCAGCAGCGCGCAACCAATACAGGGAAACTATGGCTACACCTTC
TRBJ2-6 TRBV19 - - CASLLGGPGANVLTF TGTGCCAGTTTACTCGGGGGGCCTGGGGCCAACGTCCTGACTTTC
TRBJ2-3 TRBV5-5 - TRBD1 CASSGMGQGSTDTQYF TGTGCCAGCAGCGGGATGGGACAGGGGAGCACAGATACGCAGTATTTT
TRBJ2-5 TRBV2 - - CASSFSEETQYF TGTGCCAGCAGTTTTTCAGAAGAGACCCAGTACTTC
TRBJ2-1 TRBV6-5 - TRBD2 CASSYSSSGLYNEQFF TGTGCCAGCAGTTACTCGAGTAGCGGGCTATACAATGAGCAGTTCTTC
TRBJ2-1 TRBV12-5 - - CASGKSRGFGVYNEQFF TGTGCTAGTGGTAAATCACGGGGTTTTGGCGTCTACAATGAGCAGTTCTTC
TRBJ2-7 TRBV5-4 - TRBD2 CASSGSSGTYEQYF TGTGCCAGCAGCGGAAGTAGCGGGACCTACGAGCAGTACTTC